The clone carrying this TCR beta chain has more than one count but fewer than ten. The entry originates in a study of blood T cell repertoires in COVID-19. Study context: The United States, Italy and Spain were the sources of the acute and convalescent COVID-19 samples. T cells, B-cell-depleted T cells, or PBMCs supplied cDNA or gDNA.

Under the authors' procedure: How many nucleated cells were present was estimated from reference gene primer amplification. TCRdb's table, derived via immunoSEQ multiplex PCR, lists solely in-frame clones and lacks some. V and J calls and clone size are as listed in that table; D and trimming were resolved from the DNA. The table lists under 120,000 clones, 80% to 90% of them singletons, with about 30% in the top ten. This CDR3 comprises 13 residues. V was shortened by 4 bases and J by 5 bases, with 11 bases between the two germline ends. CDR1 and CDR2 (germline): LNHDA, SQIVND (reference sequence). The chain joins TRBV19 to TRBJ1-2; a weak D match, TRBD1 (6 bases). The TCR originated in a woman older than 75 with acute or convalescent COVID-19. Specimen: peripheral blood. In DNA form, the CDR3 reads TGTGCCAGTAGTAGGACAGTTCCATATGGCTACACCTTC. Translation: CASSRTVPYGYTF.